These 22 T cell receptor beta chains share one sample of origin, sequenced in a study of CD8 T cells in Susac syndrome (dated by TCRdb to 2018 to 2020). The library was prepared using the immunoSEQ multiplex PCR assay. RNA was extracted using the RNeasy kit, and roughly 0.5 to 1 microgram was reverse transcribed with random hexamers. TCRdb itself trimmed the public reads at Q25 with fastp, ran MiXCR and retained productive beta chains. Entries are consolidated by CDR3 protein sequence, retaining the most common genes and DNA. The sample profile shows about 250,000 distinct CDR3 sequences; roughly 95% of them were found once. 0.065% to 0.075% of the sample is taken by the ten largest. Sequencing was performed on CD4+ T cells from PBMCs. Every receptor here comes from a human donor with multiple sclerosis.

The gene calls are TRBV20-1 and TRBJ2-7; 7 nucleotides line up with TRBD2. Germline V CDR1 and CDR2: DFQATT, SNEGSKA (reference sequence). J lost 2 bases, V lost 1 base, and 8 bases had no gene match. CDR3 length: 15 amino acids. The CDR3 region is CSARVGGGVTYEQYF. CDR3 DNA sequence: TGCAGTGCTAGAGTGGGTGGGGGGGTAACCTACGAGCAGTACTTC.

The gene calls are TRBV5-6 and TRBJ1-6; D is possibly TRBD1 (5 bases). This CDR3 has 16 amino acids. V was clipped by 4 bases and J by 0 bases, with 11 bases between them. Per germline, CDR1 SGHDT and CDR2 YYEEEE. As DNA, the CDR3 is TGTGCCAGCAGCGGGGGGGGGTTCTCCTATAATTCACCCCTCCACTTT. This sequence encodes CASSGGGFSYNSPLHF.

The J gene is TRBJ1-2, the V gene TRBV20-1; a weak D match, TRBD1 (5 bases). The CDR3 sequence is 14 residues long. Trimming removed 0 bases at V and 3 bases at J, with 11 bases between. Germline-derived CDR1 and CDR2 are DFQATT and SNEGSKA (reference sequence). CDR3 coding DNA: TGCAGTGCTAGAGATGGCGGGGGAGACTATGGCTACACCTTC. Translation: CSARDGGGDYGYTF.

The chain combines TRBV7-2 with TRBJ2-5; D is uncertain. CDR1 is SGHTA, CDR2 FQGNSA, per germline. The CDR3 is 13 residues long. V shed 1 base and J shed 4 bases, with 7 bases lying between them. CDR3 sequence: CASSLDNRETQYF. CDR3 bases: TGTGCCAGCAGCTTAGATAACCGAGAGACCCAGTACTTC. The whole variable domain, filled in from reference TRBV7-2 and TRBJ2-5, reads GAGVSQSPSNKVTEKGKDVELRCDPISGHTALYWYRQSLGQGLEFLIYFQGNSAPDKSGLPSDRFSAERTGGSVSTLTIQRTQQEDSAVYLCASSLDNRETQYFGPGTRLLVL.

CDR3 bases: TGTGCCAGCAGCTTAAGCAACGACGGGGAGCTGTTTTTT. It yields the protein CASSLSNDGELFF. The chain couples TRBV7-3 to TRBJ2-2; D is unresolved. Germline lookup yields CDR1 SGHTA and CDR2 FQGTGA. V was cut by 1 base and J by 7 bases, with 7 bases left in between. The CDR3 contains 13 residues.

The gene calls are TRBV9 and TRBJ2-2; 8 nucleotides agree with TRBD1. The length of the CDR3 is 17 residues. V trimming: 2 bases; J trimming: 1 base; junction bases outside the gene matches: 7. The germline gives CDR1 SGDLS, CDR2 YYNGEE. The CDR3 DNA follows: TGTGCCAGCAGCGTTGGACCCGGGACAGGGAACACCGGGGAGCTGTTTTTT. This translates into CASSVGPGTGNTGELFF.

Only one count was recorded for this clonotype. The rearrangement joins TRBV4-1 to TRBJ1-1; no reliable D call. Germline CDR1 is MGHRA and CDR2 is YSYEKL. The CDR3 is 13 amino acids. V gave up 0 bases and J gave up 11 bases, with 13 bases separating them. The CDR3 DNA is TGCGCCAGCAGCCAAGAGATTTTTCGGGAGGCTTTCTTT. Protein product: CASSQEIFREAFF.

The chain couples TRBV2 to TRBJ2-1; 9 bases are a match to TRBD1. The V and J ends lost 1 base and 5 bases, in that order; junction bases with no gene match: 6. The CDR3 consists of 16 residues. Germline V lookup: CDR1 SNHLY, CDR2 FYNNEI. CDR3 bases: TGTGCCAGCAGTGAAGGGGTCCGGACAGGGGACAATGAGCAGTTCTTC. Translating it yields CASSEGVRTGDNEQFF.

The V gene is TRBV30, the J gene TRBJ1-4, with a weak D call TRBD1 (6 bases). The germline V and J ends were trimmed by 5 bases and 10 bases, with 29 bases remaining between them. Per germline, CDR1 GTSNPN and CDR2 SVGIG (reference sequence). The CDR3 runs 17 residues. The CDR3 sequence: CAWGKQGPATKRGKLFF. CDR3 nucleotides: TGTGCCTGGGGGAAACAGGGACCCGCGACCAAGAGGGGAAAACTGTTTTTT.

This CDR3 reads CSASASGDTDTQYF. CDR3 coding DNA: TGCAGTGCTAGCGCTAGCGGAGACACAGATACGCAGTATTTT. J is TRBJ2-3 and V is TRBV20-1; 7 bases are shared with TRBD2. With 3 bases clipped from V and 2 bases from J, the junction kept 5 bases outside the gene matches. CDR3 length: 14 residues. Germline CDR1 is DFQATT and CDR2 is SNEGSKA (reference sequence).

CDR3 nucleotide sequence: TGCGCCAGCAGCCGTAGACTGGAGACCTACGAGCAGTACTTC. Its protein product is CASSRRLETYEQYF. The rearrangement joins TRBV4-1 to TRBJ2-7; D not resolved. V lost 4 bases and J 2 bases, leaving 12 bases between the germline ends. In germline, CDR1 is MGHRA, CDR2 YSYEKL. The CDR3 has 14 residues.

The CDR3 reads CASSSYGASTDTQYF. DNA for the CDR3: TGTGCCAGTAGTTCGTACGGGGCTTCAACAGATACGCAGTATTTT. The rearrangement links TRBV19 to TRBJ2-3; D assignment may be TRBD1 or TRBD2 (5 bases each). Germline V gene lookup returns CDR1 LNHDA and CDR2 SQIVND (reference sequence). The CDR3 length is 15 residues. The V gene lost 5 bases and the J gene lost 3 bases, with 15 bases spanning the gap.

Here the CDR3 reads CSVRQRLNTEAFF. CDR3 coding DNA: TGCAGCGTTCGACAGCGGCTGAACACTGAAGCTTTCTTT. The chain carries TRBV29-1 and TRBJ1-1; a possible D gene is TRBD1 (5 bases). CDR1 SQVTM and CDR2 ANQGSEA come from the germline V gene. This CDR3 has 13 amino acids. Trimming took off 5 bases at V and 0 bases at J, with 10 bases between the two ends.

The chain joins TRBV10-3 to TRBJ1-1; TRBD1 might be the D (6 bases). Trimming removed 11 bases from V and 0 bases from J, with 13 bases in between. CDR1 and CDR2 from the germline V gene are ENHRY and SYGVKD. The length of the CDR3 is 13 residues. The CDR3 sequence is CAANREMNTEAFF. CDR3 sequence (DNA): TGTGCCGCCAACAGGGAGATGAACACTGAAGCTTTCTTT.

The chain links TRBV29-1 to TRBJ2-2, with D unresolved. Trimming left V 8 bases short and J 1 base short, with 11 bases between. Germline V CDR1 and CDR2: SQVTM, ANQGSEA. The CDR3 is 13 residues long. In nucleotides, the CDR3 is TGCAGCATTTGGTCACAGAACACCGGGGAGCTGTTTTTT. Amino acids: CSIWSQNTGELFF.

The chain recombines TRBV24-1 with TRBJ2-5, with 7 bases that match TRBD1. Germline CDR1 reads KGHDR; CDR2 reads SFDVKD. The trim removed 4 bases at V and 2 bases at J, leaving 6 bases unmatched. There are 15 residues in the CDR3. CDR3 sequence (DNA): TGTGCCACCAGTGACTCGGGACAGAAACAAGAGACCCAGTACTTC. It encodes CATSDSGQKQETQYF.

This chain uses TRBV7-9 with TRBJ2-1, with TRBD2 matching over 11 bases. J gave up 0 bases and V 5 bases, and 6 bases lay outside the gene matches. CDR1 is SEHNR and CDR2 is FQNEAQ in the germline V gene (reference sequence). This CDR3 comprises 17 residues. The CDR3: CASSPLAGGSSYNEQFF. As DNA, the CDR3 is TGTGCCAGCAGCCCTTTAGCGGGAGGGTCCTCCTACAATGAGCAGTTCTTC.

The chain carries TRBV12-3 or TRBV12-4 and TRBJ1-1, with D possibly matching TRBD1 (6 bases). The CDR3 length is 14 residues. Trimming took off 2 bases at V and 4 bases at J, with 11 bases between the two ends. CDR3: CASSLMGGSTEAFF. The CDR3 nucleotides read TGTGCCAGCAGTTTAATGGGGGGCAGCACTGAAGCTTTCTTT.

CDR3 loop: CSVERANTEAFF. The CDR3 DNA follows: TGCAGCGTCGAGAGGGCGAACACTGAAGCTTTCTTT. J is TRBJ1-1 and V is TRBV29-1, with D uncertain. Trimming took 6 bases from V and 1 from J, leaving 9 bases between them. CDR1 is SQVTM, CDR2 ANQGSEA, per germline. This CDR3 has 12 residues.

The gene calls are TRBV7-8 and TRBJ2-5; D gene unclear. CDR1 is SGHVS, CDR2 FQNEAQ, per germline. This CDR3 region has 14 residues. The V end was cut by 1 base, the J end by 5 bases, with 11 bases between. Here the CDR3 reads CASSLVRSSETQYF. The CDR3 DNA is TGTGCCAGCAGCTTAGTTCGGTCGTCGGAGACCCAGTACTTC.

This rearrangement joins TRBV28 to TRBJ2-7, with TRBD2 matching over 7 bases. Losses at the gene ends were 5 bases for V and 2 bases for J; bases not matched to a gene: 12. The germline gives CDR1 MDHEN, CDR2 SYDVKM. The CDR3 loop spans 16 amino acids. The CDR3, as DNA: TGTGCCAGCAGTCCCGGGGGGAGGGGATATACCTACGAGCAGTACTTC. Translation gives CASSPGGRGYTYEQYF.

The chain recombines TRBV5-1 with TRBJ2-1, with D maybe TRBD1 (5 bases). With 2 bases removed from V and 10 bases from J, the gap between germline ends came to 25 bases. The CDR3 is made up of 17 amino acids. Germline V CDR1 and CDR2: SGHRS, YFSETQ. In nucleotides, the CDR3 is TGCGCCAGCAGCTTCAATCAGGGCTCCGTGAGCCGTTCCGAGCAGTTCTTC. Translating it yields CASSFNQGSVSRSEQFF.